A single sample gave rise to the 4 T cell receptor beta chains below, sequenced in a study of T cell responses to AZD1222 COVID-19 vaccine. Sequencing was performed with immunoSEQ multiplex PCR; in TCRdb, only in-frame clones are kept and a portion is missing. The repertoire holds about 66,000 clones, with roughly nine tenths as singletons. The sequencing used peripheral blood, collected on day 0 of AZD1222 vaccination. The receptors were gathered from an adult in good health.

V gene TRBV7-9 combines with J gene TRBJ1-4; 7 bases are a match to TRBD1. Trimming at V came to 1 base and at J to 4 bases, leaving 9 bases not matched to a gene. The germline V gene has CDR1 SEHNR and CDR2 FQNEAQ (reference sequence). This CDR3 comprises 17 residues. The CDR3: CASSLVRITGDNEKLFF. CDR3 bases: TGTGCCAGCAGCTTAGTCAGGATAACAGGGGATAATGAAAAACTGTTTTTT.

The V and J genes are TRBV4-1 and TRBJ1-5; a weak D match, TRBD1 (6 bases). V was cut by 2 bases and J by 1 base, with 15 bases left in between. Germline CDR1 MGHRA, CDR2 YSYEKL. The CDR3 consists of 17 residues. CDR3 protein: CASSQWAGVGSNQPQHF. CDR3 nucleotides: TGCGCCAGCAGCCAATGGGCAGGGGTAGGGAGCAATCAGCCCCAGCATTTT.

The V and J genes are TRBV29-1 and TRBJ1-2; tentative D call: TRBD1 (5 bases). Germline V CDR1 and CDR2: SQVTM, ANQGSEA. The CDR3 loop spans 13 amino acids. Trimming pared 3 bases from V and 1 base from J, leaving 9 bases between. Here the CDR3 DNA reads TGCAGCGTTGATCGGCAGGGTAACTATGGCTACACCTTC. It is translated as CSVDRQGNYGYTF.

V is TRBV5-4 and J is TRBJ2-7; TRBD1 matches 10 bases. The junction had 7 bases not matched to a gene; V was cut back by 3 bases and J by 4 bases. CDR1 is SGHNT and CDR2 is YYREEE in the germline V gene (reference sequence). The CDR3 consists of 15 residues. The CDR3 spells CASSWSRDRGYEQYF. In DNA, the CDR3 is TGTGCCAGCAGCTGGAGCCGGGACAGGGGATACGAGCAGTACTTC.